These 27 T cell receptor beta chains came from one sample sequenced in a study of T cells in localized non-small cell lung cancer. Libraries were prepared by immunoSEQ multiplex PCR; TCRdb keeps only in-frame clonotypes and omits some of them. The table lists over 40,000 clones, approximately 83% of them singletons, with about a sixth in the top ten. The sequencing here drew on peripheral blood mononuclear cells, taken before any cancer treatment. The source is a man aged 35 to 69 with stage III lung adenocarcinoma.

The rearrangement links TRBV7-6 to TRBJ1-2; D is unclear. This CDR3 is 13 amino acids long. Trimming took off 3 bases at V and 8 bases at J, with 13 bases between the two ends. Germline CDR1 is SGHVS and CDR2 is FNYEAQ. The CDR3 nucleotides read TGTGCCAGCAGCTTTCCCGGCGGGTACGGCTACACCTTC. The encoded protein is CASSFPGGYGYTF.

The chain employs TRBV6-4 and TRBJ1-2; TRBD1 agrees at 8 bases. The CDR3 spans 14 residues. V was clipped by 6 bases and J by 0 bases; unmatched bases: 3. The germline V gene has CDR1 MRHNA and CDR2 SNTAGT. In DNA, the CDR3 is TGTGCCAGCAGGCCGGGACAGGCTAACTATGGCTACACCTTC. It yields the protein CASRPGQANYGYTF.

The V call is TRBV7-9, the J call TRBJ2-2, with TRBD2 matching 10 bases. The CDR3 has 19 residues. Germline V gives CDR1 SEHNR, CDR2 FQNEAQ (reference sequence). V shed 4 bases and J 0 bases; nucleotides not matched to a gene: 11. CDR3 sequence: CASSSGASGGRANTGELFF. In DNA form, the CDR3 reads TGTGCCAGCAGCTCAGGGGCTAGCGGGGGCCGAGCGAACACCGGGGAGCTGTTTTTT.

The CDR3 nucleotides are TGTGCCAGCAGTGACGTGGGGGGGGCCTACAATGAGCAGTTCTTC. Protein product: CASSDVGGAYNEQFF. V and J are TRBV2 and TRBJ2-1, with 7 bases that match TRBD2. The germline V gene encodes CDR1 SNHLY and CDR2 FYNNEI. CDR3 length: 15 residues. V shed 3 bases and J 2 bases; nucleotides not matched to a gene: 4.

The chain joins TRBV21-1 to TRBJ1-1; no DNA check was done on the table's D call, TRBD1. TRBV21-1 is designated a pseudogene. The CDR3 totals 18 residues. The CDR3 spells CASKKDRNHRVRNTEAFF. The CDR3 nucleotides read TGTGCCTCAAAAAAGGACAGGAACCATCGAGTGAGGAACACTGAAGCTTTCTTT.

This clone was recorded once. The chain couples TRBV19 to TRBJ1-2; possible D gene TRBD1, 5 bases. The germline V and J ends were trimmed by 7 bases and 4 bases, with 16 bases remaining between them. The CDR3 spans 14 residues. Germline loops: CDR1 LNHDA, CDR2 SQIVND (reference sequence). CDR3 in DNA: TGTGCCAGTATGCGACAGCCGTCCGCCTATGGCTACACCTTC. This encodes CASMRQPSAYGYTF.

The V call is TRBV5-6, the J call TRBJ1-5; weak D call: TRBD1 (5 bases). The CDR3 is made up of 15 amino acids. Germline V gives CDR1 SGHDT, CDR2 YYEEEE. V lost 2 bases and J lost 5, with 14 bases in between. The CDR3 DNA reads as TGTGCCAGCAGCTTTGGGACCTTCGGGCATCAGCCCCAGCATTTT. Its translation: CASSFGTFGHQPQHF.

The chain recombines TRBV5-6 with TRBJ2-7; TRBD1 matches at 8 bases. Per the germline V gene, CDR1 is SGHDT and CDR2 is YYEEEE. CDR3 size: 14 residues. V gave up 5 bases and J gave up 4 bases; unmatched junction bases: 8. CDR3: CASSFDRGRYEQYF. The CDR3 DNA sequence: TGTGCCAGCAGTTTCGACAGGGGCAGATACGAGCAGTACTTC.

This chain joins TRBV7-9 and TRBJ2-5; D is undetermined. CDR1 and CDR2 from the germline V gene are SEHNR and FQNEAQ (reference sequence). The CDR3 is 12 amino acids. Between the trimmed V and J ends, which lost 1 base and 5 bases, there was a span of 5 bases. The CDR3 bases are TGTGCCAGCAGCTTAGTAGTGGAGACCCAGTACTTC. Protein: CASSLVVETQYF.

Here the CDR3 reads CASSGGGETQYF. For the CDR3, the DNA is TGTGCCAGCAGCGGGGGAGGGGAGACCCAGTACTTC. The chain employs TRBV11-3 and TRBJ2-5; TRBD2 matches at 7 bases. CDR3 length equals 12 residues. V gave up 5 bases and J gave up 5 bases; unmatched junction bases: 2. The germline V gene encodes CDR1 SGHNT and CDR2 YENEEA.

CDR3 bases: TGTGCCAGCACCCTGCAATCTAACTATGGCTACACCTTC. Translated: CASTLQSNYGYTF. The chain combines TRBV2 with TRBJ1-2; D is uncertain. Germline V gene sequence: CDR1 SNHLY, CDR2 FYNNEI. The CDR3 runs to 13 residues. V lost 7 bases and J lost 0, with 9 bases in between.

The chain recombines TRBV5-6 with TRBJ1-4; D remains ambiguous. The CDR3 runs to 14 residues. Trimming left V 5 bases short and J 6 bases short, with 14 bases between. The V gene's germline CDR1 is SGHDT and CDR2 YYEEEE. CDR3 nucleotides: TGTGCCAGCAGTTTCTACCAATCGGATGAAAAACTGTTTTTT. This translates into CASSFYQSDEKLFF.

The V call is TRBV4-3, the J call TRBJ2-3; 9 nucleotides line up with TRBD2. Germline-derived CDR1 and CDR2 are LGHNA and YSLEER. CDR3 length: 15 residues. The junction had 1 base not matched to a gene; V was cut back by 2 bases and J by 1 base. The CDR3 region has the DNA TGCGCCAGCAGCCAACGACTAGCGGGCACAGATACGCAGTATTTT. Translated: CASSQRLAGTDTQYF.

The chain uses TRBV9 and TRBJ2-7; possibly TRBD2 for D (7 bases). Germline CDR1 reads SGDLS; CDR2 reads YYNGEE. V lost 4 bases and J lost 2, with 16 bases in between. This CDR3 has 15 residues. CDR3 sequence reads: CASSKGAGDTYEQYF. DNA for the CDR3: TGTGCCAGCAGCAAAGGCGCGGGGGACACCTACGAGCAGTACTTC.

The chain recombines TRBV7-9 with TRBJ2-1, with 13 bases matching TRBD2. The CDR3 has 15 residues. Unmatched junction bases numbered 5, after V lost 5 bases and J lost 7 bases. CDR1 and CDR2 from the germline V gene are SEHNR and FQNEAQ (reference sequence). CDR3 sequence: CASSVGTSGINEQFF. The DNA of the CDR3 is TGTGCCAGCAGCGTCGGGACTAGCGGGATAAATGAGCAGTTCTTC.

V is TRBV7-2 and J is TRBJ1-6; D is possibly TRBD1 (6 bases). V was pared by 4 bases and J by 8 bases, with 21 bases between. Germline V gene sequence: CDR1 SGHTA, CDR2 FQGNSA. There are 17 residues in the CDR3. In DNA form, the CDR3 reads TGTGCCAGCAGCTCCCGGAGTAGACAGGACCGCGATTCACCCCTCCACTTT. Its translation: CASSSRSRQDRDSPLHF.

This clone is a singleton in its sample. This sequence joins TRBV10-3 and TRBJ2-3; D call uncertain. There are 14 residues in the CDR3. V was cut by 5 bases and J by 3 bases, with 12 bases left in between. Germline V gene data show CDR1 as ENHRY and CDR2 as SYGVKD. This CDR3 reads CAISIAATTDTQYF. The CDR3 DNA is TGTGCCATCAGTATAGCAGCAACGACAGATACGCAGTATTTT.

This clone was recorded once. The J gene is TRBJ2-1, the V gene TRBV11-3; a weak D match, TRBD2 (6 bases). This CDR3 spans 18 amino acids. The V end was cut by 5 bases, the J end by 7 bases, with 27 bases between. Germline V gives CDR1 SGHNT, CDR2 YENEEA. Written as DNA, the CDR3 is TGTGCCAGCAGCGACTCCTGGGGACGGAGGAGGGGATTAAATGAGCAGTTCTTC. It translates to CASSDSWGRRRGLNEQFF.

The gene calls are TRBV5-1 and TRBJ2-2, with 7 bases identical to TRBD1. The CDR3 is made up of 15 amino acids. From germline, CDR1 is SGHRS and CDR2 YFSETQ. The V segment lost 0 bases and the J segment 3 bases; nucleotides outside the gene matches: 2. CDR3 sequence (DNA): TGCGCCAGCAGCTTGGGGGACAGAGACACCGGGGAGCTGTTTTTT. Its protein product is CASSLGDRDTGELFF.

This sequence joins TRBV4-3 and TRBJ2-7; 8 bases match TRBD2. CDR1 is LGHNA, CDR2 YSLEER, per germline. Unmatched junction bases numbered 10, after V lost 1 base and J lost 5 bases. This CDR3 comprises 16 residues. CDR3 region: CASSQVIRGGLNEQYF. CDR3 DNA: TGCGCCAGCAGCCAAGTTATCCGGGGGGGCCTAAACGAGCAGTACTTC.

The chain is built from TRBV5-1 and TRBJ2-7; unclear D gene. The germline V and J ends were trimmed by 0 bases and 2 bases, with 9 bases remaining between them. This CDR3 is 14 amino acids long. Per the germline V gene, CDR1 is SGHRS and CDR2 is YFSETQ. CDR3 loop: CASSLGGTTYEQYF. The CDR3, as DNA: TGCGCCAGCAGCTTGGGGGGAACCACCTACGAGCAGTACTTC.

V and J are TRBV19 and TRBJ2-2; 10 bases map to TRBD2. Germline V gene sequence: CDR1 LNHDA, CDR2 SQIVND (reference sequence). The CDR3 extends over 19 amino acids. The V segment lost 5 bases and the J segment 3 bases; nucleotides outside the gene matches: 15. The CDR3 DNA sequence: TGTGCCAGTAGTTTATACGTAGCGGGAGGCGCCGGGGACACCGGGGAGCTGTTTTTT. Translated: CASSLYVAGGAGDTGELFF.

The rearrangement joins TRBV7-3 to TRBJ2-5, with a possible D match to TRBD1 (5 bases). Germline V gene sequence: CDR1 SGHTA, CDR2 FQGTGA. The CDR3 length is 16 residues. V was shortened by 2 bases and J by 0 bases, with 13 bases between the two germline ends. DNA for the CDR3: TGTGCCAGCAGCTTAGGGGTGGGGCCGTACCAAGAGACCCAGTACTTC. Its translation: CASSLGVGPYQETQYF.

This chain connects TRBV9 to TRBJ2-7, with TRBD2 matching 10 bases. This CDR3 comprises 15 residues. Germline CDR1 SGDLS, CDR2 YYNGEE. Trimming cost V 0 bases and J 5 bases; bases outside gene matches: 5. The CDR3 nucleotides are TGTGCCAGCAGCGTAGGGCTAGCGGGGGTAGACGAGCAGTACTTC. It translates to CASSVGLAGVDEQYF.

This chain links TRBV19 with TRBJ1-1, with D perhaps TRBD1 (6 bases). Germline CDR1 reads LNHDA; CDR2 reads SQIVND (reference sequence). This CDR3 region has 19 residues. Trimming took 7 bases from V and 1 from J, leaving 28 bases between them. CDR3 sequence (DNA): TGTGCCAGTATCCCTGGGGCAGGGGCCCCCAACGGGAGGAACACTGAAGCTTTCTTT. The encoded protein is CASIPGAGAPNGRNTEAFF.

This clone was seen a few times. The chain employs TRBV6-6 and TRBJ2-2, with D tentatively TRBD2 (6 bases). CDR1 is MNHNY and CDR2 is SVGAGI in the germline V gene (reference sequence). The CDR3 is made up of 16 amino acids. V was cut by 0 bases and J by 5 bases, with 13 bases left in between. The DNA of the CDR3 is TGTGCCAGCAGTTACTCGAAAGGAGGGTTTACCGGGGAGCTGTTTTTT. Its translation is CASSYSKGGFTGELFF.

The chain carries TRBV2 and TRBJ1-5; 11 bases map to TRBD1. The CDR3 sequence is 15 residues long. CDR1 and CDR2 (germline): SNHLY, FYNNEI. Trimming removed 2 bases from V and 7 bases from J; junction bases left unmatched: 4. CDR3 region: CASSELGQGGQPQHF. In DNA, the CDR3 is TGTGCCAGCAGTGAACTGGGACAGGGGGGCCAGCCCCAGCATTTT.